The rows below give T cell receptor beta chains drawn from one sample of a study of blood T cell repertoires in COVID-19. Data came from immunoSEQ multiplex PCR; TCRdb stores just in-frame clones and leaves some out. Among some 210,000 clones listed, more than 85% were seen once. The sample consisted of peripheral blood. All receptors derive from a man aged 60 to 69 with COVID-19, enrolled during active disease. Both conserved end residues are part of each CDR3. The D gene is left open where the match is weak. Clone sizes are given selectively: once, few, many, or a class where the clone is expanded.

j_call v_call d_call clone_size cdr3_nt cdr3_aa
TRBJ2-1 TRBV3-1/TRBV3-2 NA many TGTGCCAGCAGCCAAGTAAATAGCCGGAGCTCCTACAATGAGCAGTTCTTC CASSQVNSRSSYNEQFF
TRBJ2-2 TRBV7-9 TRBD2 NA TGTGCCAGCAGCTTAAGCGGGGGAGGGAACACCGGGGAGCTGTTTTTT CASSLSGGGNTGELFF
TRBJ2-7 TRBV27 TRBD1 NA TGTGCCAGCAGTTCCCACAGGGGGAACGACGAGCAGTACTTC CASSSHRGNDEQYF
TRBJ2-1 TRBV27 TRBD2 NA TGTGCCAGCAGTTTACTAGCGGGGGGGCCAAGGACCAATGAGCAGTTCTTC CASSLLAGGPRTNEQFF
TRBJ2-7 TRBV15 NA NA TGTGCCACCAGCAGGACCGACAAGGCCGTCTACGAGCAGTACTTC CATSRTDKAVYEQYF
TRBJ1-3 TRBV3-1/TRBV3-2 NA NA TGTGCCAGCAGCCAAGATCCCGGGTATAGCTCTGGAAACACCATATATTTT CASSQDPGYSSGNTIYF
TRBJ2-5 TRBV28 TRBD2 NA TGTGCCAGCAGTTCCCCCCCTAGCGGGAGGGCCGGAGAGACCCAGTACTTC CASSSPPSGRAGETQYF
TRBJ2-1 TRBV11-3 NA NA TGTGCCAGCAGCTTTGGGGGGGGCCTCAATGAGCAGTTCTTC CASSFGGGLNEQFF
TRBJ1-4 TRBV7-2 TRBD1 NA TGTGCCAGCAGCTTCGACAGGGGGACCGAAAAACTGTTTTTT CASSFDRGTEKLFF
TRBJ1-2 TRBV27 NA NA TGTGCCAGCAGTTTAGGAGGACGGCCAAACTATGGCTACACCTTC CASSLGGRPNYGYTF
TRBJ1-2 TRBV19 TRBD1 NA TGTGCCAGTAGTATGACAGGGGATGGCTACACCTTC CASSMTGDGYTF
TRBJ1-4 TRBV7-2 TRBD1 NA TGTGCCAGCAGCTTAGACAGGGGGACTAATGAAAAACTGTTTTTT CASSLDRGTNEKLFF
TRBJ2-5 TRBV30 TRBD2 NA TGTGCCTGGAGTGTAGCGAGCGGGGGATTCAGCGAGACCCAGTACTTC CAWSVASGGFSETQYF
TRBJ1-1 TRBV7-2 NA NA TGTGCCAGCAGAGACGGGGGGTGGGGTAGGACTTTCTTT CASRDGGWGRTFF
TRBJ1-2 TRBV10-2 TRBD1 once TGCGCCAGCAGTGGGGGACAGGGTGATATCTACACCTTC CASSGGQGDIYTF
TRBJ2-7 TRBV6-2/TRBV6-3 TRBD2 NA TGTGCCAGCAGATACTCAGCGGGGGGACCATCCTACGAGCAGTACTTC CASRYSAGGPSYEQYF
TRBJ2-1 TRBV25-1 TRBD1 NA TGTGCCAGCAGTGATTTCGGACAGGGTGGCGAGCAGTTCTTC CASSDFGQGGEQFF
TRBJ2-5 TRBV19 NA NA TGTGCCAGTAGTATGAGCCTCAGCCGCGGTATTTCGGCACAAGAGACCCAGTACTTC CASSMSLSRGISAQETQYF
TRBJ2-7 TRBV13 NA NA TGTGCCAGCAGCTTAGGCTCTTGGGGCATGCACTCCTACGAGCAGTACTTC CASSLGSWGMHSYEQYF
TRBJ1-2 TRBV5-1 TRBD1 NA TGCGCCAGCAGCGAGGGGACAGGGTATGGCTACACCTTC CASSEGTGYGYTF
TRBJ1-2 TRBV4-1 TRBD1 NA TGCGCCAGCAGCCCCCCTGGGACAGGGGTTTATGGCTACACCTTC CASSPPGTGVYGYTF
TRBJ2-5 TRBV15 NA NA TGTGCCACCAGCAGAGACATCAGCGGGGAGACCCAGTACTTC CATSRDISGETQYF
TRBJ2-7 TRBV10-3 TRBD2 NA TGTGCCATCAGCCAGCGGGAGGGTAACGAGCAGTACTTC CAISQREGNEQYF
TRBJ2-7 TRBV19 TRBD2 NA TGTGCCAGTAGTATACAGGCTAGCGGGAGGAGCTCCTACGAGCAGTACTTC CASSIQASGRSSYEQYF
TRBJ2-3 TRBV24-1 TRBD2 NA TGTGCCACCAGTGACCGGCTAGCGGGGACTTACACAGATACGCAGTATTTT CATSDRLAGTYTDTQYF
TRBJ2-3 TRBV5-1 TRBD1 NA TGCGCCAGCAGCTTGGCAGGGGGCCCCACAGATACGCAGTATTTT CASSLAGGPTDTQYF
TRBJ1-4 TRBV9 TRBD1 NA TGTGCCAGCAGCAAAGGAACGGGACAGGGGACAGAAAAACTGTTTTTT CASSKGTGQGTEKLFF
TRBJ2-7 TRBV28 TRBD2 NA TGTGCCAGCAGCACCGGGACTAGCGGGACCTACGAGCAGTACTTC CASSTGTSGTYEQYF
TRBJ2-3 TRBV7-9 NA NA TGTGCCAGCAGCTTTCCCAGGGGAACAGATACGCAGTATTTT CASSFPRGTDTQYF
TRBJ2-1 TRBV7-9 NA NA TGTGCCAGCATACCCCTATTGGAGAATGAGCAGTTCTTC CASIPLLENEQFF
TRBJ2-7 TRBV11-2 TRBD1 NA TGTGCCAGCAGCTTAGTTGGGACAGGCCCCTACGAGCAGTACTTC CASSLVGTGPYEQYF
TRBJ1-3 TRBV9 NA NA TGTGCCAGCAGCGTAGCTGCAGGTGGTTCTGGAAACACCATATATTTT CASSVAAGGSGNTIYF
TRBJ1-3 TRBV5-1 TRBD1 NA TGCGCCAGCAGCTCGGGACAGAGCTCTGGAAACACCATATATTTT CASSSGQSSGNTIYF
TRBJ2-3 TRBV5-8 NA NA TGTGCCAGCAGCTTGGGCGGAGATACGCAGTATTTT CASSLGGDTQYF
TRBJ2-1 TRBV29-1 NA NA TGCAGCGTTGTACCGCCGCGGACAAGGAATGAGCAGTTCTTC CSVVPPRTRNEQFF
TRBJ2-3 TRBV9 NA NA TGTGCCAGCAGCGTAGAAAGGGGTTTCCCAGATACGCAGTATTTT CASSVERGFPDTQYF
TRBJ1-2 TRBV18 TRBD1 NA TGTGCCAGCTCAGCCGGGACAGGGGGAATCGATGGCTACACCTTC CASSAGTGGIDGYTF
TRBJ2-7 TRBV14 NA NA TGTGCCAGCAGCCAAGTCGGCAGGAACGAGCAGTACTTC CASSQVGRNEQYF
TRBJ2-1 TRBV29-1 TRBD2 once TGCAGCGGACAACTAGCGGGAGGGCCGGTTGAGCAGTTCTTC CSGQLAGGPVEQFF
TRBJ1-3 TRBV24-1 TRBD1 NA TGTGCCACCAGTGATTCAACGACAGGGGCCGGAAACACCATATATTTT CATSDSTTGAGNTIYF
TRBJ2-2 TRBV18 TRBD1 NA TGTGCCAGCTCACCTTGGACAGGGGGCGGCGGGGAGCTGTTTTTT CASSPWTGGGGELFF
TRBJ1-2 TRBV6-5 TRBD1 once TGTGCCAGCGGCCACGTAGCGGACAGGGATGGCTACACCTTC CASGHVADRDGYTF
TRBJ2-7 TRBV27 NA NA TGTGCCAGCAGTTTAAAGGCGGGTTCCTACGAGCAGTACTTC CASSLKAGSYEQYF
TRBJ1-2 TRBV2 NA NA TGTGCCAGCAGTGAAGCTAGGCCAGGGGATGGCTACACCTTC CASSEARPGDGYTF
TRBJ2-7 TRBV10-1 NA NA TGCGCCAGCAGGGACCAGGCTAGCAGCGAGCAGTACTTC CASRDQASSEQYF
TRBJ2-3 TRBV7-6 TRBD2 NA TGTGCCAGCAGCCGGCGGGCTAGCGGGGGAACCCTCTCGTCTGATACGCAGTATTTT CASSRRASGGTLSSDTQYF
TRBJ1-1 TRBV6-2/TRBV6-3 TRBD1 NA TGTGCCAGCAGTAAGGACAGGGTAAACACTGAAGCTTTCTTT CASSKDRVNTEAFF
TRBJ1-3 TRBV3-1/TRBV3-2 TRBD1 NA TGTGCCAGCAGCCAAGATCGACAGGGGGCTGGAAACACCATATATTTT CASSQDRQGAGNTIYF
TRBJ1-2 TRBV11-3 TRBD1 NA TGTGCCAGCAGCTTGGCAGGGGGCTATGGCTACACCTTC CASSLAGGYGYTF
TRBJ2-7 TRBV30 TRBD1 NA TGTGCCTGGACAGACAGGGGAACTTACTACGAGCAGTACTTC CAWTDRGTYYEQYF
TRBJ1-2 TRBV3-1/TRBV3-2 NA NA TGTGCCAGCAGCCAAGTAACAGAGTATGGCTACACCTTC CASSQVTEYGYTF
TRBJ1-2 TRBV19 TRBD1 NA TGTGCCAGTAGTCAAGGACAGGGGGCATGGGGCTATGGCTACACCTTC CASSQGQGAWGYGYTF
TRBJ1-2 TRBV6-9 TRBD1 NA TGTGCCAGCAATCTCGGACAGGGTAGCTATGGCTACACCTTC CASNLGQGSYGYTF
TRBJ2-7 TRBV7-9 TRBD1 once TGTGCCAGCAGCGAGCGAGGGGCAGGGGGCGAATACTTC CASSERGAGGEYF
TRBJ1-2 TRBV27 TRBD1 once TGTGCCAGCAGGCCTGCCGGACAGGCCCTCGGCTACACCTTC CASRPAGQALGYTF
TRBJ2-1 TRBV27 TRBD2 NA TGTGCCAGCAGTACCGGACTAGCGGTCTACAATGAGCAGTTCTTC CASSTGLAVYNEQFF
TRBJ1-5 TRBV19 NA NA TGTGCCAGTAGTATAGGAGGGGGGCCCCAGCATTTT CASSIGGGPQHF
TRBJ2-1 TRBV6-5 TRBD1 NA TGTGCCAGCTCTAGGGACAGCTCCTACAATGAGCAGTTCTTC CASSRDSSYNEQFF
TRBJ2-2 TRBV28 TRBD2 NA TGTGCCAGCAGACGATCCGCCGGACTAGCGGGAGCCGCGAACACCGGGGAGCTGTTTTTT CASRRSAGLAGAANTGELFF